This T cell receptor beta chain originates from a study of CD8 T cells in Susac syndrome. Sequencing of TCR beta was undertaken in CD8+ and CD4+ T cells derived from blood. The multiple sclerosis controls comprised treatment-naive patients whose relapsing-remitting disease was stable or active. The CDR3 consists of 16 residues. The V gene's germline CDR1 is SGHAT and CDR2 FQNNGV. V shed 5 bases and J shed 4 bases, with 18 bases lying between them. cDNA came from around 0.5 to 1 ug RNA primed by random hexamers. MiXCR was run by TCRdb on the immunoSEQ multiplex PCR reads, yielding one entry per CDR3 protein. The sample lists 100,000 to 150,000 distinct CDR3 sequences, 80% to 95% occurring once.

The rearrangement uses TRBV11-2 and TRBJ2-4; D assignment may be TRBD1 or TRBD2 (6 bases each). The sequence came from a human donor with multiple sclerosis. Specimen: CD8+ T cells from PBMCs. The DNA for the CDR3 is TGTGCCAGCAGCCCCCTGGCCGGGGGCCGTAAAAACATTCAGTACTTC. Its translation is CASSPLAGGRKNIQYF.